Below, 29 T cell receptor beta chains from the same sample are listed, as sequenced in a study of blood T cell repertoires in COVID-19. Profiling relied on immunoSEQ multiplex PCR, and the TCRdb table lists in-frame clones only, not all of them. Seen here are over 90,000 clones, about 86% observed once, and the top ten hold around 3.2%. The sample was peripheral blood. The receptors were gathered from a human donor in a cohort sampled during active COVID-19.

The gene calls are TRBV18 and TRBJ2-3; perhaps TRBD2 as D (5 bases). V was pared by 3 bases and J by 1 base, with 14 bases between. Germline CDR1 is KGHSH and CDR2 is LQKENI. This CDR3 is 16 amino acids long. For the CDR3, the DNA is TGTGCCAGCTCACCCCTCTTGCGGACTGGCACAGATACGCAGTATTTT. It yields the protein CASSPLLRTGTDTQYF.

This chain uses TRBV6-5 with TRBJ1-4; 9 bases fit TRBD1. The V gene's germline CDR1 is MNHEY and CDR2 SVGAGI. This CDR3 has 14 amino acids. V was pared by 6 bases and J by 6 bases, with 5 bases of the junction left unmatched. The CDR3 loop reads CASSRQGVDEKLFF. DNA for the CDR3: TGTGCCAGCAGCCGACAGGGGGTTGATGAAAAACTGTTTTTT.

This chain connects TRBV3-1 (or the pseudogene TRBV3-2) to TRBJ1-6, with TRBD1 as a possible D gene (6 bases). Per germline, CDR1 LGHDT and CDR2 YNNKEL (reference sequence). The CDR3 covers 18 residues. V was trimmed by 4 bases and J by 0 bases, leaving 16 bases between them. The CDR3 DNA reads TGTGCCAGCAGCCCTAGCCTTTTACAGGGCTCCTATAATTCACCCCTCCACTTT. It encodes CASSPSLLQGSYNSPLHF.

J is TRBJ2-1 and V is TRBV6-5; 8 bases map to TRBD1. The CDR3 spans 16 residues. The germline V gene has CDR1 MNHEY and CDR2 SVGAGI. V lost 4 bases and J lost 4; bases outside the gene matches: 9. The CDR3 loop is CASSLGGTGGYNEQFF. The CDR3, as DNA: TGTGCCAGCAGTTTAGGTGGGACAGGCGGATACAATGAGCAGTTCTTC.

This chain uses TRBV12-3 or TRBV12-4 with TRBJ1-2; unclear D gene. CDR3 length equals 13 residues. V dropped 1 base and J dropped 8 bases, with 11 bases sitting between them. The CDR3 sequence: CASSLDSLGGYTF. The CDR3, as DNA: TGTGCCAGCAGTTTAGACAGTCTTGGGGGCTACACCTTC.

The chain recombines TRBV5-1 with TRBJ1-4, with TRBD1 matching 8 bases. Trimming cost V 0 bases and J 8 bases; bases outside gene matches: 3. From germline, CDR1 is SGHRS and CDR2 YFSETQ. The CDR3 is made up of 14 amino acids. CDR3 DNA sequence: TGCGCCAGCAGCTTGGGGGACAGGCACGAAAAACTGTTTTTT. It specifies CASSLGDRHEKLFF. The variable domain in full, with the rest retrieved from reference TRBV5-1 and TRBJ1-4, is KAGVTQTPRYLIKTRGQQVTLSCSPISGHRSVSWYQQTPGQGLQFLFEYFSETQRNKGNFPGRFSGRQFSNSRSEMNVSTLELGDSALYLCASSLGDRHEKLFFGSGTQLSVL.

This clone was observed once. J is TRBJ1-2 and V is TRBV2, with 7 bases matching TRBD1. Germline lookup yields CDR1 SNHLY and CDR2 FYNNEI. V shed 7 bases, J shed 5 bases, and the junction held 10 bases outside the gene matches. This CDR3 region has 14 residues. Here the CDR3 reads CASILGQAGYGYTF. The CDR3 bases are TGTGCCAGCATCCTAGGACAGGCGGGATATGGCTACACCTTC.

This clone has only one observation. The chain employs TRBV6-5 and TRBJ2-7, with D tentatively TRBD2 (6 bases). Germline loops: CDR1 MNHEY, CDR2 SVGAGI. The CDR3 extends over 13 amino acids. Trimming took off 2 bases at V and 6 bases at J, with 11 bases between the two ends. CDR3 DNA sequence: TGTGCCAGCAGTTACGCGGGGCGAAGCGAGCAGTACTTC. This translates into CASSYAGRSEQYF.

CDR3 nucleotides: TGTGCCAGCAGCCAAAAATCCCATAGCAATCAGCCCCAGCATTTT. It is translated as CASSQKSHSNQPQHF. This chain uses TRBV3-1 (or the pseudogene TRBV3-2) with TRBJ1-5; D is undetermined. CDR1 is LGHDT, CDR2 YNNKEL, per germline (reference sequence). This CDR3 comprises 15 residues. Between the trimmed V and J ends, which lost 2 bases and 0 bases, there was a span of 8 bases.

The chain employs TRBV12-5 and TRBJ1-5; 9 nucleotides line up with TRBD1. Germline loops: CDR1 LGHNT, CDR2 FRNRAP. This CDR3 has 17 residues. The V gene end was trimmed by 4 bases and the J gene end by 7 bases; junction bases not matched to a gene: 14. CDR3 nucleotide sequence: TGTGCTAGTGGTTCCTTACCCCCGGGACAGGGAGGACAGCCCCAGCATTTT. Its translation: CASGSLPPGQGGQPQHF.

This chain links TRBV5-1 with TRBJ2-1; 10 bases are shared with TRBD2. The germline gives CDR1 SGHRS, CDR2 YFSETQ. The CDR3 covers 20 residues. V lost 4 bases, J lost 2 bases, and 18 bases stayed unmatched. The CDR3 nucleotides read TGCGCCAGCAGCCCGCAGGGGCGCCCTGGACTAGCGGATACCTACAATGAGCAGTTCTTC. Translated: CASSPQGRPGLADTYNEQFF.

A single count supports this clone. The chain links TRBV5-1 to TRBJ1-6; 7 bases align to TRBD1. The trim removed 8 bases at V and 2 bases at J, leaving 4 bases unmatched. The CDR3 covers 14 residues. The germline V gene has CDR1 SGHRS and CDR2 YFSETQ. In nucleotides, the CDR3 is TGCGCCAGTACTGGGACAGCCTATAATTCACCCCTCCACTTT. This sequence encodes CASTGTAYNSPLHF. The variable domain in full, completed from reference TRBV5-1 and TRBJ1-6, reads KAGVTQTPRYLIKTRGQQVTLSCSPISGHRSVSWYQQTPGQGLQFLFEYFSETQRNKGNFPGRFSGRQFSNSRSEMNVSTLELGDSALYLCASTGTAYNSPLHFGNGTRLTVT.

This clone was recorded only once. This sequence joins TRBV11-2 and TRBJ2-2; D might be TRBD2 (5 bases). The CDR3 is made up of 14 amino acids. Trimming removed 1 base at V and 6 bases at J, with 9 bases between. Germline lookup yields CDR1 SGHAT and CDR2 FQNNGV. The CDR3 loop is CASSLGEWAGELFF. The CDR3 nucleotides are TGTGCCAGCAGCTTAGGGGAGTGGGCCGGGGAGCTGTTTTTT.

The rearrangement uses TRBV30 and TRBJ1-5; 9 positions agree with TRBD1. The trim removed 2 bases at V and 5 bases at J, leaving 4 bases unmatched. Germline values: CDR1 GTSNPN, CDR2 SVGIG (reference sequence). CDR3 size: 14 residues. The CDR3 is CAWSSGTGYQPQHF. The DNA of the CDR3 is TGTGCCTGGAGTTCGGGGACAGGGTATCAGCCCCAGCATTTT.

The V and J genes are TRBV6-5 and TRBJ2-6; TRBD1 matches at 9 bases. Germline lookup yields CDR1 MNHEY and CDR2 SVGAGI. This CDR3 comprises 15 residues. V shed 8 bases and J 0 bases; nucleotides not matched to a gene: 2. In DNA, the CDR3 is TGTGCCAGCGCGACAGGGGGCTCTGGGGCCAACGTCCTGACTTTC. It codes for CASATGGSGANVLTF.

The rearrangement joins TRBV30 to TRBJ1-1, with D possibly being TRBD1 (5 bases). The CDR3 is 12 amino acids. V dropped 4 bases and J dropped 6 bases, with 12 bases sitting between them. Germline CDR1 and CDR2: GTSNPN and SVGIG (reference sequence). The CDR3 sequence: CAWTEGAPEAFF. CDR3 sequence (DNA): TGTGCCTGGACGGAAGGGGCCCCTGAAGCTTTCTTT.

This rearrangement joins TRBV19 to TRBJ1-2, with a possible D match to TRBD1 (5 bases). CDR1 is LNHDA, CDR2 SQIVND, per germline (reference sequence). The CDR3 totals 15 residues. V was cut by 6 bases and J by 8 bases, with 22 bases left in between. The CDR3: CASRISGDGHVGYTF. The CDR3 nucleotides are TGTGCCAGTAGGATTTCGGGGGATGGACATGTCGGCTACACCTTC. Full variable domain (rest looked up from reference TRBV19 and TRBJ1-2): DGGITQSPKYLFRKEGQNVTLSCEQNLNHDAMYWYRQDPGQGLRLIYYSQIVNDFQKGDIAEGYSVSREKKESFPLTVTSAQKNPTAFYLCASRISGDGHVGYTFGSGTRLTVV.

CDR3: CASSTLDSNYGYTF. The CDR3 DNA reads as TGTGCCAGTAGTACTCTGGACAGCAACTATGGCTACACCTTC. The J gene is TRBJ1-2, the V gene TRBV19; maybe TRBD1 (6 bases). The CDR3 covers 14 residues. V lost 4 bases and J 2 bases, leaving 11 bases between the germline ends. Germline assignment: CDR1 LNHDA and CDR2 SQIVND (reference sequence).

The CDR3 DNA is TGTGCCAGCAGCACCCGACTAGCGGGACCGTACAATGAGCAGTTCTTC. Protein product: CASSTRLAGPYNEQFF. This chain joins TRBV3-1 (or the pseudogene TRBV3-2) and TRBJ2-1; TRBD2 aligns across 11 bases. V was clipped by 5 bases and J by 4 bases; unmatched bases: 7. This CDR3 is built from 16 residues. Germline V gene data show CDR1 as LGHDT and CDR2 as YNNKEL (reference sequence).

The chain links TRBV6-5 to TRBJ1-5; no clear D gene. Germline loops: CDR1 MNHEY, CDR2 SVGAGI. CDR3 length: 13 residues. Trimming removed 5 bases at V and 9 bases at J, with 14 bases between. CDR3 in DNA: TGTGCCAGCAGTCCCGAGAGGTCCCGGCCCCAGCATTTT. Its translation: CASSPERSRPQHF.

This chain connects TRBV28 to TRBJ2-7; 10 nucleotides match TRBD1. This CDR3 comprises 15 residues. Trimming cost V 7 bases and J 4 bases; bases outside gene matches: 10. Germline loops: CDR1 MDHEN, CDR2 SYDVKM. The CDR3: CASTPRGTGVYEQYF. The DNA of the CDR3 is TGTGCCAGCACCCCGCGAGGGACAGGGGTATACGAGCAGTACTTC. The entire variable domain, with the rest obtained from reference TRBV28 and TRBJ2-7, is as follows: DVKVTQSSRYLVKRTGEKVFLECVQDMDHENMFWYRQDPGLGLRLIYFSYDVKMKEKGDIPEGYSVSREKKERFSLILESASTNQTSMYLCASTPRGTGVYEQYFGPGTRLTVT.

V usage is TRBV5-1 and J usage is TRBJ1-3; possible D gene TRBD1, 6 bases. Germline CDR1 and CDR2: SGHRS and YFSETQ. The V and J ends lost 5 bases and 7 bases respectively, with 19 bases between them. There are 15 residues in the CDR3. CDR3 protein: CASRSLDRLGNTIYF. Here the CDR3 DNA reads TGCGCCAGCAGGTCTTTGGACAGATTGGGGAACACCATATATTTT.

The chain recombines TRBV18 with TRBJ1-5, with 9 bases matching TRBD1. V gave up 6 bases and J gave up 2 bases; unmatched junction bases: 5. This CDR3 spans 15 amino acids. From germline, CDR1 is KGHSH and CDR2 LQKENI. CDR3 residues: CASSRDRAGNQPQHF. CDR3 DNA sequence: TGTGCCAGCTCGCGGGACAGGGCAGGCAATCAGCCCCAGCATTTT.

The chain links TRBV7-9 to TRBJ1-5, with D unresolved. CDR3 size: 13 residues. Germline values: CDR1 SEHNR, CDR2 FQNEAQ (reference sequence). V shed 3 bases and J shed 5 bases, with 8 bases lying between them. CDR3 sequence (DNA): TGTGCCAGCAGCTTCGAGGGCGATCAGCCCCAGCATTTT. Amino acid sequence: CASSFEGDQPQHF. The variable domain in full, completed from reference TRBV7-9 and TRBJ1-5, reads DTGVSQNPRHKITKRGQNVTFRCDPISEHNRLYWYRQTLGQGPEFLTYFQNEAQLEKSRLLSDRFSAERPKGSFSTLEIQRTEQGDSAMYLCASSFEGDQPQHFGDGTRLSIL.

This sequence joins TRBV29-1 and TRBJ2-1, with TRBD2 matching 9 bases. The CDR3 runs 14 residues. J gave up 4 bases and V 7 bases, and 8 bases lay outside the gene matches. Germline V lookup: CDR1 SQVTM, CDR2 ANQGSEA. Written as DNA, the CDR3 is TGCAGCGCTGATCGACTAGCGGCTTACAATGAGCAGTTCTTC. Its protein is CSADRLAAYNEQFF.

The rearrangement uses TRBV5-4 and TRBJ1-1; D is unclear. V was pared by 1 base and J by 1 base, with 8 bases between. Germline V lookup: CDR1 SGHNT, CDR2 YYREEE (reference sequence). This CDR3 has 14 residues. CDR3 sequence reads: CASSLSGRNTEAFF. The CDR3 bases are TGTGCCAGCAGCTTGTCCGGTCGGAACACTGAAGCTTTCTTT.

The chain is built from TRBV6-2 or TRBV6-3 and TRBJ2-5; TRBD2 agrees at 9 bases. The germline gives CDR1 MNHEY, CDR2 SVGEGT. V trimming: 8 bases; J trimming: 5 bases; junction bases outside the gene matches: 12. CDR3 length: 15 amino acids. In nucleotides, the CDR3 is TGTGCCAGCGGCCCAGGACTAGCGATTACGGAGACCCAGTACTTC. Translating it yields CASGPGLAITETQYF.

The chain employs TRBV2 and TRBJ2-1, with D possibly being TRBD2 (5 bases). Trimming removed 6 bases from V and 0 bases from J, with 9 bases in between. This CDR3 is built from 14 residues. Germline V CDR1 and CDR2: SNHLY, FYNNEI. The CDR3 nucleotides are TGTGCCAGCAGGGCGGGTAGCTCCTACAATGAGCAGTTCTTC. Protein: CASRAGSSYNEQFF.

The chain is built from TRBV11-3 and TRBJ1-2; the match to TRBD1 covers 7 bases. Germline V CDR1 and CDR2: SGHNT, YENEEA. There are 16 residues in the CDR3. V gave up 5 bases and J gave up 4 bases; unmatched junction bases: 13. DNA for the CDR3: TGTGCCAGCAGCCCCTCGGCCCGACAGGGCGGCTATGGCTACACCTTC. Translation: CASSPSARQGGYGYTF.